These 13 T cell receptor beta chains share one sample of origin, sequenced in a study of radiation and T cells in renal cell carcinoma. Described time point: baseline pretreatment blood. The treatment: 15 Gy SBRT to primary tumor, nephrectomy 4 weeks later. Clones were read by immunoSEQ multiplex PCR, and TCRdb kept only the in-frame ones, dropping some. The data contain around 160,000 clones, less than 90% of them singletons. Sequenced here: blood, sampled from a patient whose treatment included radiotherapy and nephrectomy. These receptors were collected from a woman in her 70s with renal cell carcinoma.

This clone occurred a few times. V and J are TRBV7-9 and TRBJ1-2, with no clear D. The germline V gene encodes CDR1 SEHNR and CDR2 FQNEAQ (reference sequence). This CDR3 is built from 13 residues. The V end lost 1 base, the J end lost 4 bases, and 7 bases lay between the germline ends. The CDR3, as DNA: TGTGCCAGCAGCTTAGACAGAATCTATGGCTACACCTTC. Translated, it gives CASSLDRIYGYTF.

The rearrangement links TRBV5-4 to TRBJ1-2, with D maybe TRBD1 (5 bases). Germline assignment: CDR1 SGHNT and CDR2 YYREEE (reference sequence). The CDR3 length is 14 residues. V was shortened by 0 bases and J by 8 bases, with 14 bases between the two germline ends. In nucleotides, the CDR3 is TGTGCCAGCAGCTTGGACGGGGGAGGCATCGGCTACACCTTC. It specifies CASSLDGGGIGYTF.

The chain joins TRBV27 to TRBJ2-7; D perhaps matches TRBD1 (6 bases). CDR1 is MNHEY and CDR2 is SMNVEV in the germline V gene (reference sequence). CDR3 length: 13 residues. The germline V and J ends were trimmed by 6 bases and 0 bases, with 9 bases remaining between them. The CDR3: CASRKDSSYEQYF. DNA for the CDR3: TGTGCCAGCAGGAAGGACAGCTCCTACGAGCAGTACTTC.

The chain employs TRBV4-3 and TRBJ2-3, with 7 bases that match TRBD2. The V gene end was trimmed by 4 bases and the J gene end by 2 bases; junction bases not matched to a gene: 12. The germline V gene has CDR1 LGHNA and CDR2 YSLEER. The CDR3 is made up of 17 amino acids. DNA of the CDR3: TGCGCCAGCAGCCGCCGACTAGCCACTGAAAACACAGATACGCAGTATTTT. Its translation: CASSRRLATENTDTQYF.

The CDR3 DNA sequence: TGTGCCAGCAGTACCGGCGGCTCCTATAATTCACCCCTCCACTTT. Translation: CASSTGGSYNSPLHF. The chain carries TRBV6-1 and TRBJ1-6; D gene ambiguous. Trimming removed 5 bases from V and 0 bases from J, with 8 bases in between. Germline CDR1 is MNHNS and CDR2 is SASEGT. The CDR3 sequence is 15 residues long.

The gene calls are TRBV9 and TRBJ2-1; D is ambiguous. Germline values: CDR1 SGDLS, CDR2 YYNGEE. Trimming removed 3 bases at V and 5 bases at J, with 6 bases between. This CDR3 is 12 amino acids long. The chain's CDR3 is CASSALNNEQFF. CDR3 DNA: TGTGCCAGCAGCGCCCTAAACAATGAGCAGTTCTTC.

This chain connects TRBV30 to TRBJ2-4, with a tentative D call TRBD1 (6 bases). Germline V gene data show CDR1 as GTSNPN and CDR2 as SVGIG (reference sequence). This CDR3 comprises 19 residues. Trimming cost V 3 bases and J 0 bases, with 24 bases left between them. The CDR3 here is CAWSVTGTLGIVAKNIQYF. CDR3 in DNA: TGTGCCTGGAGCGTAACCGGGACACTCGGAATAGTAGCCAAAAACATTCAGTACTTC.

V gene TRBV15 combines with J gene TRBJ2-7, with D perhaps TRBD2 (5 bases). The V end was cut by 1 base, the J end by 3 bases, with 19 bases between. The CDR3 sequence is 17 residues long. Germline values: CDR1 LNHNV, CDR2 YYDKDF (reference sequence). The CDR3 bases are TGTGCCACCAGCAGAGTTCGAGCGGCCGGGCATCTCTACGAGCAGTACTTC. Its protein is CATSRVRAAGHLYEQYF. The entire variable domain, with the rest obtained from reference TRBV15 and TRBJ2-7, is as follows: DAMVIQNPRYQVTQFGKPVTLSCSQTLNHNVMYWYQQKSSQAPKLLFHYYDKDFNNEADTPDNFQSRRPNTSFCFLDIRSPGLGDTAMYLCATSRVRAAGHLYEQYFGPGTRLTVT.

This clone was counted between two and nine times. The genes are TRBV6-6 and TRBJ1-1; D may be TRBD1 (6 bases). The CDR3 has 15 amino acids. Trimming took 5 bases from V and 0 from J, leaving 13 bases between them. Germline V CDR1 and CDR2: MNHNY, SVGAGI (reference sequence). The CDR3: CASSPRQVMNTEAFF. In nucleotides, the CDR3 is TGTGCCAGCAGTCCCCGACAGGTCATGAACACTGAAGCTTTCTTT.

The J gene is TRBJ1-2, the V gene TRBV25-1, with 7 positions matching TRBD1. The CDR3 length is 14 residues. CDR1 MGHDK and CDR2 SYGVNS come from the germline V gene. J lost 6 bases, V lost 7 bases, and 11 bases had no gene match. CDR3 sequence: CASKDRARNDGYTF. The CDR3 nucleotides read TGTGCCAGCAAAGACAGGGCCCGCAACGATGGCTACACCTTC.

The chain carries TRBV6-5 and TRBJ2-6, with D uncertain. The CDR3 totals 11 residues. V gave up 6 bases and J gave up 7 bases, with 4 bases separating them. CDR1 is MNHEY and CDR2 is SVGAGI in the germline V gene. CDR3 in amino acids: CASRGANVLTF. The CDR3, as DNA: TGTGCCAGCAGGGGAGCCAACGTCCTGACTTTC.

V usage is TRBV19 and J usage is TRBJ2-7; 8 positions agree with TRBD1. The CDR3 extends over 15 amino acids. Germline CDR1 reads LNHDA; CDR2 reads SQIVND (reference sequence). V shed 6 bases, J shed 3 bases, and the junction held 10 bases outside the gene matches. CDR3 nucleotide sequence: TGTGCCAGTAGCCGATCCGGGACAGGAAACTACGAGCAGTACTTC. It yields the protein CASSRSGTGNYEQYF.

Here the CDR3 reads CASSGRGSYEQYF. The CDR3 DNA reads as TGTGCCAGCAGTGGCAGGGGATCCTACGAGCAGTACTTC. V and J are TRBV2 and TRBJ2-7; weak D call: TRBD1 (6 bases). With 4 bases removed from V and 1 base from J, the gap between germline ends came to 8 bases. The germline V gene has CDR1 SNHLY and CDR2 FYNNEI. This CDR3 is 13 amino acids long.